This T cell receptor beta chain originates from a study of blood T cell repertoires in COVID-19. The wider study: PBMCs, B-cell-depleted T cells, or T cells were the source of the cDNA or gDNA that made up the material.

In this sample, this clone turned up once. V lost 0 bases and J lost 1; bases outside the gene matches: 4. The CDR3 spans 18 residues. Germline CDR1 and CDR2: LGHNA and YSLEER. Original methodology: Using reference gene primer amplification, nucleated cell counts were estimated. Only in-frame clones appear in the TCRdb table, and some are missing; sequencing was by immunoSEQ multiplex PCR. V and J calls and clone size are given by that table; D and trimming were obtained from the DNA. This sample has about 260,000 clones, with around nine tenths found just once. Sample: peripheral blood. V usage is TRBV4-3 and J usage is TRBJ2-2; TRBD2 aligns across 11 bases. The TCR originated in a man aged 35 to 55 who had recovered from COVID-19. The CDR3 DNA follows: TGCGCCAGCAGCCAAGATTTAGCGGGGGGGATGAACACCGGGGAGCTGTTTTTT. It specifies CASSQDLAGGMNTGELFF.